The rows below give T cell receptor beta chains drawn from one sample of a study of post-analysis software for immune sequencing data. TCRdb reprocessed the PCR reads via MiXCR and lists one record per CDR3 protein. The table records hundreds of thousands of distinct CDR3 sequences, roughly 27% of them present only once. The material sequenced was blood. The origin of the receptors is a girl aged 10 to 17 with multiple sclerosis. CDR3s include the opening cysteine and the closing phenylalanine or tryptophan. The D gene is left open where the match is weak. Clone size is stated in some rows and not others, as once, few, many or a class when expanded.

clone size: once; V gene: TRBV5-1; J gene: TRBJ2-3; D gene: .; CDR3 protein: CASSRSRVGDTQYF; CDR3 DNA: TGCGCCAGCAGCCGGTCGAGGGTCGGAGATACGCAGTATTTT
clone size: .; V gene: TRBV7-2; J gene: TRBJ1-1; D gene: .; CDR3 protein: CASSRNLGARTEAFF; CDR3 DNA: TGTGCCAGCAGCCGAAATCTGGGGGCAAGGACTGAAGCTTTCTTT
clone size: few; V gene: TRBV5-1; J gene: TRBJ2-7; D gene: TRBD1; CDR3 protein: CASGGTGRNEQYF; CDR3 DNA: TGCGCCAGCGGGGGGACAGGGCGCAACGAGCAGTACTTC
clone size: .; V gene: TRBV7-2; J gene: TRBJ2-7; D gene: .; CDR3 protein: CASSLRPGPFSYEQYF; CDR3 DNA: TGTGCCAGCAGCTTACGGCCAGGGCCCTTCTCCTACGAGCAGTACTTC
clone size: .; V gene: TRBV6-5; J gene: TRBJ2-6; D gene: .; CDR3 protein: CASSKRGPSGANVLTF; CDR3 DNA: TGTGCCAGCTCAAAAAGGGGACCCTCTGGGGCCAACGTCCTGACTTTC
clone size: .; V gene: TRBV7-2; J gene: TRBJ1-2; D gene: .; CDR3 protein: CASSSPGRLYGYTF; CDR3 DNA: TGTGCCAGCAGCTCACCGGGACGGCTATATGGCTACACCTTC
clone size: few; V gene: TRBV29-1; J gene: TRBJ2-2; D gene: .; CDR3 protein: CSVAPSPTGELFF; CDR3 DNA: TGCAGCGTTGCTCCTAGCCCCACCGGGGAGCTGTTTTTT
clone size: .; V gene: TRBV5-1; J gene: TRBJ2-2; D gene: TRBD2; CDR3 protein: CASSFRAGDTGELFF; CDR3 DNA: TGCGCCAGCAGCTTCCGTGCGGGGGACACCGGGGAGCTGTTTTTT
clone size: few; V gene: TRBV7-9; J gene: TRBJ1-2; D gene: TRBD1; CDR3 protein: CASGGQGSYGYTF; CDR3 DNA: TGTGCCAGCGGAGGACAGGGATCCTATGGCTACACCTTC
clone size: .; V gene: TRBV6-2/TRBV6-3; J gene: TRBJ1-1; D gene: .; CDR3 protein: CASTVNTEAFF; CDR3 DNA: TGTGCCAGCACGGTGAACACTGAAGCTTTCTTT
clone size: .; V gene: TRBV7-2; J gene: TRBJ2-1; D gene: TRBD2; CDR3 protein: CTSSRGLVHSEQFF; CDR3 DNA: TGTACCAGCAGCCGTGGACTAGTCCACAGTGAGCAGTTCTTC
clone size: .; V gene: TRBV27; J gene: TRBJ2-7; D gene: TRBD2; CDR3 protein: CASSRGTSGMFYEQYF; CDR3 DNA: TGTGCCAGCAGTCGAGGGACTAGCGGGATGTTCTACGAGCAGTACTTC
clone size: .; V gene: TRBV3-1; J gene: TRBJ2-3; D gene: TRBD1; CDR3 protein: CASSQETGVPDTQYF; CDR3 DNA: TGTGCCAGCAGCCAAGAGACAGGGGTTCCCGATACGCAGTATTTT
clone size: .; V gene: TRBV20-1; J gene: TRBJ1-1; D gene: .; CDR3 protein: CSATRGGTEAFF; CDR3 DNA: TGCAGTGCTACCCGGGGGGGCACTGAAGCTTTCTTT
clone size: .; V gene: TRBV29-1; J gene: TRBJ1-2; D gene: .; CDR3 protein: CSVEVWAGDGYTF; CDR3 DNA: TGCAGCGTTGAAGTCTGGGCAGGGGATGGCTACACCTTC
clone size: few; V gene: TRBV7-8; J gene: TRBJ2-5; D gene: .; CDR3 protein: CASSSIGVQETQYF; CDR3 DNA: TGTGCCAGCAGCTCCATTGGGGTACAAGAGACCCAGTACTTC
clone size: .; V gene: TRBV15; J gene: TRBJ2-5; D gene: .; CDR3 protein: CATSREGGGRQETQYF; CDR3 DNA: TGTGCCACCAGCAGAGAAGGCGGCGGGCGTCAAGAGACCCAGTACTTC
clone size: .; V gene: TRBV20-1; J gene: TRBJ2-1; D gene: TRBD2; CDR3 protein: CSARDFSGRAHEQFF; CDR3 DNA: TGCAGTGCTAGAGATTTTAGCGGGAGGGCCCATGAGCAGTTCTTC
clone size: .; V gene: TRBV20-1; J gene: TRBJ2-3; D gene: .; CDR3 protein: CSAVPAGTDTQYF; CDR3 DNA: TGCAGTGCAGTCCCAGCGGGCACAGATACGCAGTATTTT
clone size: few; V gene: TRBV29-1; J gene: TRBJ2-1; D gene: TRBD2; CDR3 protein: CSVGTSGGRSYNEQFF; CDR3 DNA: TGCAGCGTTGGGACTAGCGGGGGCCGAAGTTACAATGAGCAGTTCTTC
clone size: .; V gene: TRBV11-2; J gene: TRBJ1-2; D gene: TRBD1; CDR3 protein: CASSSGQGARYGYTF; CDR3 DNA: TGTGCCAGCAGCTCAGGACAGGGGGCGCGGTATGGCTACACCTTC
clone size: .; V gene: TRBV7-9; J gene: TRBJ2-5; D gene: TRBD2; CDR3 protein: CASSLEALAGGEQYF; CDR3 DNA: TGTGCCAGCAGCTTAGAAGCACTAGCGGGAGGTGAGCAGTACTTC
clone size: many; V gene: TRBV6-5; J gene: TRBJ2-7; D gene: .; CDR3 protein: CASSYQGRQYF; CDR3 DNA: TGTGCCAGCAGTTACCAGGGTAGGCAGTACTTC
clone size: .; V gene: TRBV4-3; J gene: TRBJ2-1; D gene: .; CDR3 protein: CASSQEVRSGVDEQFF; CDR3 DNA: TGCGCCAGCAGCCAAGAGGTCCGTTCGGGGGTAGATGAGCAGTTCTTC
clone size: few; V gene: TRBV7-2; J gene: TRBJ2-3; D gene: TRBD2; CDR3 protein: CASSAGFSGASTDTQYF; CDR3 DNA: TGTGCCAGCAGCGCAGGCTTTAGCGGGGCGAGCACAGATACGCAGTATTTT
clone size: .; V gene: TRBV5-1; J gene: TRBJ2-3; D gene: .; CDR3 protein: CASSLEQRPDTQYF; CDR3 DNA: TGCGCCAGCAGCTTGGAGCAGCGACCAGATACGCAGTATTTT
clone size: .; V gene: TRBV7-6; J gene: TRBJ2-7; D gene: .; CDR3 protein: CASSGGKSYEQYF; CDR3 DNA: TGTGCCAGCAGCGGGGGGAAGTCCTACGAGCAGTACTTC
clone size: .; V gene: TRBV18; J gene: TRBJ2-7; D gene: TRBD1; CDR3 protein: CASSPEIGTGDEQYF; CDR3 DNA: TGTGCCAGCTCACCAGAAATTGGGACAGGGGACGAGCAGTACTTC
clone size: .; V gene: TRBV7-8; J gene: TRBJ2-3; D gene: .; CDR3 protein: CASSLARGMTDTQYF; CDR3 DNA: TGTGCCAGCAGCTTAGCCCGGGGGATGACAGATACGCAGTATTTT
clone size: .; V gene: TRBV4-1; J gene: TRBJ2-3; D gene: TRBD2; CDR3 protein: CASSQGWGGADTQYF; CDR3 DNA: TGCGCCAGCAGCCAAGGCTGGGGGGGGGCAGATACGCAGTATTTT
clone size: few; V gene: TRBV27; J gene: TRBJ2-5; D gene: .; CDR3 protein: CASSSRGARRPGQTQYF; CDR3 DNA: TGTGCCAGCAGCTCTCGCGGGGCAAGACGACCAGGTCAGACCCAGTACTTC
clone size: few; V gene: TRBV20-1; J gene: TRBJ2-7; D gene: .; CDR3 protein: CSAREPGQGTDYEQYF; CDR3 DNA: TGCAGTGCTAGGGAACCGGGCCAGGGGACGGATTACGAGCAGTACTTC
clone size: few; V gene: TRBV6-1; J gene: TRBJ2-5; D gene: .; CDR3 protein: CASSLRRSAPQETQYF; CDR3 DNA: TGTGCCAGCAGTCTACGGAGGTCAGCCCCGCAAGAGACCCAGTACTTC
clone size: .; V gene: TRBV15; J gene: TRBJ1-2; D gene: .; CDR3 protein: CATSRAGGFAWGYTF; CDR3 DNA: TGTGCCACCAGCAGAGCGGGGGGTTTCGCTTGGGGCTACACCTTC
clone size: .; V gene: TRBV7-6; J gene: TRBJ2-3; D gene: .; CDR3 protein: CASSLRPWGSSDTQYF; CDR3 DNA: TGTGCCAGCAGCTTACGGCCTTGGGGATCATCAGATACGCAGTATTTT
clone size: many; V gene: TRBV5-1; J gene: TRBJ2-1; D gene: TRBD1; CDR3 protein: CASSLPGTGPNNEQFF; CDR3 DNA: TGCGCCAGCAGCTTGCCTGGGACAGGGCCTAACAATGAGCAGTTCTTC
clone size: few; V gene: TRBV5-1; J gene: TRBJ2-7; D gene: TRBD2; CDR3 protein: CASSQTSGISYEQYF; CDR3 DNA: TGCGCCAGCAGCCAGACTAGCGGGATCTCCTACGAGCAGTACTTC
clone size: few; V gene: TRBV4-3; J gene: TRBJ2-7; D gene: .; CDR3 protein: CASSQEIGGSAGLSYEQYF; CDR3 DNA: TGCGCCAGCAGCCAAGAAATTGGGGGGTCGGCAGGACTTTCCTACGAGCAGTACTTC
clone size: .; V gene: TRBV7-2; J gene: TRBJ2-5; D gene: TRBD2; CDR3 protein: CVSSLAGTPVGETQYF; CDR3 DNA: TGTGTCAGCAGCTTAGCGGGAACTCCCGTGGGAGAGACCCAGTACTTC
clone size: .; V gene: TRBV27; J gene: TRBJ2-7; D gene: TRBD1; CDR3 protein: CASSRQGSYEQYF; CDR3 DNA: TGTGCCAGCAGTCGACAGGGGTCGTACGAGCAGTACTTC
clone size: few; V gene: TRBV3-1; J gene: TRBJ2-7; D gene: .; CDR3 protein: CASSQDSTGGEEQYF; CDR3 DNA: TGTGCCAGCAGCCAAGATTCAACAGGGGGGGAAGAGCAGTACTTC
clone size: few; V gene: TRBV29-1; J gene: TRBJ2-1; D gene: TRBD2; CDR3 protein: CSVAGGGLFYNEQFF; CDR3 DNA: TGCAGCGTGGCCGGGGGGGGACTTTTCTACAATGAGCAGTTCTTC
clone size: few; V gene: TRBV20-1; J gene: TRBJ2-7; D gene: TRBD1; CDR3 protein: CSASTDRGTYEQYF; CDR3 DNA: TGCAGTGCCAGCACGGACAGGGGGACCTACGAGCAGTACTTC
clone size: .; V gene: TRBV5-1; J gene: TRBJ2-1; D gene: .; CDR3 protein: CASSLTLSYNEQFF; CDR3 DNA: TGCGCCAGCAGCCTGACTCTTTCCTACAATGAGCAGTTCTTC
clone size: .; V gene: TRBV6-6; J gene: TRBJ1-6; D gene: .; CDR3 protein: CASSYNAEINSPLHF; CDR3 DNA: TGTGCCAGCAGTTACAACGCAGAGATTAATTCACCCCTCCACTTT
clone size: few; V gene: TRBV28; J gene: TRBJ1-4; D gene: .; CDR3 protein: CASSLRDLKLFF; CDR3 DNA: TGTGCCAGCAGTTTGAGGGACCTAAAACTGTTTTTT
clone size: .; V gene: TRBV9; J gene: TRBJ2-3; D gene: .; CDR3 protein: CASGGRVVDTQYF; CDR3 DNA: TGTGCCAGCGGCGGCAGGGTTGTAGATACGCAGTATTTT
clone size: few; V gene: TRBV29-1; J gene: TRBJ2-4; D gene: TRBD1; CDR3 protein: CSVSQTGGNIQYF; CDR3 DNA: TGCAGCGTTAGTCAGACAGGGGGAAACATTCAGTACTTC
clone size: few; V gene: TRBV3-1; J gene: TRBJ2-3; D gene: TRBD2; CDR3 protein: CASRLAGDTDTQYF; CDR3 DNA: TGTGCCAGCAGACTAGCGGGAGACACAGATACGCAGTATTTT
clone size: .; V gene: TRBV5-1; J gene: TRBJ1-1; D gene: .; CDR3 protein: CASSPEGPMNTEAFF; CDR3 DNA: TGCGCCAGCAGCCCGGAGGGACCTATGAACACTGAAGCTTTCTTT
clone size: .; V gene: TRBV15; J gene: TRBJ2-3; D gene: .; CDR3 protein: CATSRRSGAVGTDTQYF; CDR3 DNA: TGTGCCACCAGCAGGAGATCAGGAGCGGTGGGCACAGATACGCAGTATTTT
clone size: .; V gene: TRBV20-1; J gene: TRBJ2-7; D gene: .; CDR3 protein: CSAPSRLTGEQYF; CDR3 DNA: TGCAGTGCTCCCAGCAGACTGACGGGGGAGCAGTACTTC
clone size: many; V gene: TRBV20-1; J gene: TRBJ2-1; D gene: TRBD2; CDR3 protein: CSAWRGGNEQFF; CDR3 DNA: TGCAGTGCTTGGCGGGGGGGAAACGAGCAGTTCTTC
clone size: .; V gene: TRBV7-2; J gene: TRBJ2-7; D gene: TRBD1; CDR3 protein: CASSTHRDRGHHEQYF; CDR3 DNA: TGTGCCAGCAGCACCCACCGGGACAGGGGGCACCATGAGCAGTACTTC
clone size: few; V gene: TRBV7-9; J gene: TRBJ2-1; D gene: .; CDR3 protein: CASSYGNGPSRDEQFF; CDR3 DNA: TGTGCCAGCAGCTACGGGAACGGGCCATCTCGGGATGAGCAGTTCTTC
clone size: few; V gene: TRBV10-3; J gene: TRBJ2-7; D gene: .; CDR3 protein: CAISEEVTYEQYF; CDR3 DNA: TGTGCCATCAGTGAGGAAGTCACCTACGAGCAGTACTTC
clone size: few; V gene: TRBV29-1; J gene: TRBJ2-5; D gene: .; CDR3 protein: CSVVPGQVEETQYF; CDR3 DNA: TGCAGCGTTGTCCCGGGACAAGTTGAAGAGACCCAGTACTTC